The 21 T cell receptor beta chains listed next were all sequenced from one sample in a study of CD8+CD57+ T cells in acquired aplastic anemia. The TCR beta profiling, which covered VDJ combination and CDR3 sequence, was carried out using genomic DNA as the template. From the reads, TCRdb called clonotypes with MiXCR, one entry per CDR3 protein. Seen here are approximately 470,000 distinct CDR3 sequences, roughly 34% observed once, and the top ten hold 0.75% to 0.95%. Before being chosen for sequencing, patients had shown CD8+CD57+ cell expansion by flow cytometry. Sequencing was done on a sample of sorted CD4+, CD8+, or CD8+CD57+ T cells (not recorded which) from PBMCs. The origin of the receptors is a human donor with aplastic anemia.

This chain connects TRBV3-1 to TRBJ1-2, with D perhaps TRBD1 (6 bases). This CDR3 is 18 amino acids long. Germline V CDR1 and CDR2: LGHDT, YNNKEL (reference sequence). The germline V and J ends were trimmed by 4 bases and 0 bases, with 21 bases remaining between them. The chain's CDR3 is CASSRGKGEGGTNYGYTF. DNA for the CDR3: TGTGCCAGCAGCCGCGGAAAAGGGGAAGGGGGTACTAACTATGGCTACACCTTC.

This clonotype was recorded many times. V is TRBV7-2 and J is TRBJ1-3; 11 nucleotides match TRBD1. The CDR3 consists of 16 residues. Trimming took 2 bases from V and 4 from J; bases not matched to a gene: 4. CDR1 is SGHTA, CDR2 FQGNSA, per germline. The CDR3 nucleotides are TGTGCCAGCAGCTTATCACGGGACAGGGGGGGAAACACCATATATTTT. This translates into CASSLSRDRGGNTIYF.

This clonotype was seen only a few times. CDR3 loop: CASSWGSDGIGELFF. The CDR3 DNA reads TGCGCCAGCAGCTGGGGTTCTGACGGTATCGGGGAGCTGTTTTTT. The V gene is TRBV5-1, the J gene TRBJ2-2; no reliable D call. V gave up 3 bases and J gave up 7 bases, with 16 bases separating them. CDR1 is SGHRS and CDR2 is YFSETQ in the germline V gene. CDR3 length: 15 amino acids.

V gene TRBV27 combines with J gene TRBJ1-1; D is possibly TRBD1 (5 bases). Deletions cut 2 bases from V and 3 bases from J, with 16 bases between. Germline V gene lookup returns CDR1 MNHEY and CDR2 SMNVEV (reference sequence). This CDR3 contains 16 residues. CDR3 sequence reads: CASSLGRESMYTEAFF. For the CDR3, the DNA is TGTGCCAGCAGTTTAGGCAGGGAAAGTATGTACACTGAAGCTTTCTTT.

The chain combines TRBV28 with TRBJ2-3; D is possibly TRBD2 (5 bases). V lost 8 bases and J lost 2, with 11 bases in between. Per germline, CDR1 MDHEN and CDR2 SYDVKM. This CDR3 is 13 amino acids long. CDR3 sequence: CASGGGITDTQYF. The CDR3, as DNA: TGTGCCAGCGGTGGAGGAATCACAGATACGCAGTATTTT. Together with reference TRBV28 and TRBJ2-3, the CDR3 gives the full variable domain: DVKVTQSSRYLVKRTGEKVFLECVQDMDHENMFWYRQDPGLGLRLIYFSYDVKMKEKGDIPEGYSVSREKKERFSLILESASTNQTSMYLCASGGGITDTQYFGPGTRLTVL.

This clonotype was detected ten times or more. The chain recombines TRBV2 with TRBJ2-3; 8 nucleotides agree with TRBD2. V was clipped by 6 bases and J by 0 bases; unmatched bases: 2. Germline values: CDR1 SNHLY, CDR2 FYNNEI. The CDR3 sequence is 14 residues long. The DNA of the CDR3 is TGTGCCAGCAGAAGGACTAGCAGCACAGATACGCAGTATTTT. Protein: CASRRTSSTDTQYF.

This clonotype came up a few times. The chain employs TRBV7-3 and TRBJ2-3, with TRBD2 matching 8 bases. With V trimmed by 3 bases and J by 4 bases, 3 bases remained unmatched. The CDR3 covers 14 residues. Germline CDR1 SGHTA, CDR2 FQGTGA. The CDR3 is CASSFGLAADTQYF. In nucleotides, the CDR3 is TGTGCCAGCAGCTTTGGACTAGCTGCAGATACGCAGTATTTT.

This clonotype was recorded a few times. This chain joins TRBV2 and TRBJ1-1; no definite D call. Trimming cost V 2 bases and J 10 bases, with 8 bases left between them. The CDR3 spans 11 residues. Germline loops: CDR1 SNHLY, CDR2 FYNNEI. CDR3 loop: CASSEQAGAFF. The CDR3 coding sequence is TGTGCCAGCAGTGAACAAGCGGGAGCTTTCTTT. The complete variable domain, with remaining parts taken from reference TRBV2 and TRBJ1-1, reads EPEVTQTPSHQVTQMGQEVILRCVPISNHLYFYWYRQILGQKVEFLVSFYNNEISEKSEIFDDQFSVERPDGSNFTLKIRSTKLEDSAMYFCASSEQAGAFFGQGTRLTVV.

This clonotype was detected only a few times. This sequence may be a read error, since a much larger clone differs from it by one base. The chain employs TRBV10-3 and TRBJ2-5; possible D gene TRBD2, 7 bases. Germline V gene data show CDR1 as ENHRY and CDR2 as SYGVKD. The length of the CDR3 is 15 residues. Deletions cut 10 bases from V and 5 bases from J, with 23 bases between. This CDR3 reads CATQPGRGARETQYF. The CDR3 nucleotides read TGTGCCACCCAGCCGGGACGGGGGGCGAGGGAGACCCAGTACTTC.

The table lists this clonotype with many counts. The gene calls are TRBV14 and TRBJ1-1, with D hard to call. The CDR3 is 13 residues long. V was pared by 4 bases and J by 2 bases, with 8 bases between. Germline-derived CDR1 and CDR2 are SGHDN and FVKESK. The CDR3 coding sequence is TGTGCCAGCAGCCCTTCGCCTAACACTGAAGCTTTCTTT. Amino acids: CASSPSPNTEAFF.

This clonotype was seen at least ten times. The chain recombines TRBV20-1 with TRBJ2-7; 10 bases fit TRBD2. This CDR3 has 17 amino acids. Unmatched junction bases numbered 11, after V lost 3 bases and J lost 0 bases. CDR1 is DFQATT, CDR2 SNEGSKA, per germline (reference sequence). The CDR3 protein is CSASGSGGTLSSYEQYF. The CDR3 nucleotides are TGCAGTGCTAGCGGTAGCGGGGGGACCTTGAGCTCCTACGAGCAGTACTTC.

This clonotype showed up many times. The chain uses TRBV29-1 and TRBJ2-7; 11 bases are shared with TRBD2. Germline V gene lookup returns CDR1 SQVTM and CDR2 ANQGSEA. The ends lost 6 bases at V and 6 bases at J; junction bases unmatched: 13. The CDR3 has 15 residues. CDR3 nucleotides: TGCAGCGTCCTTCCTAAACTAGCGGGAGCGGGCGAGCAGTACTTC. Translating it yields CSVLPKLAGAGEQYF.

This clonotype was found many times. DNA of the CDR3: TGTGCCAGCAGTTGGGACAGGGACTATGGCTACACCTTC. This gives the protein CASSWDRDYGYTF. The gene calls are TRBV27 and TRBJ1-2, with 9 nucleotides matching TRBD1. This CDR3 region has 13 residues. The germline V gene has CDR1 MNHEY and CDR2 SMNVEV (reference sequence). Trimming at V came to 4 bases and at J to 3 bases, leaving 0 bases not matched to a gene.

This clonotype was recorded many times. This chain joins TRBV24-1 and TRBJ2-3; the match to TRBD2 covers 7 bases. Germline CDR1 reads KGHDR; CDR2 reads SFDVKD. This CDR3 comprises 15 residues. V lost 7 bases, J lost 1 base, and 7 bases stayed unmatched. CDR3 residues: CATSDGGVGTDTQYF. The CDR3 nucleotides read TGTGCCACCAGCGATGGGGGGGTGGGCACAGATACGCAGTATTTT.

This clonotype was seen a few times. CDR3 protein: CASSQSWSGATYEQYF. DNA for the CDR3: TGTGCCAGCAGCCAAAGTTGGTCAGGGGCCACCTACGAGCAGTACTTC. The chain links TRBV14 to TRBJ2-7; D is possibly TRBD1 (6 bases). Germline CDR1 reads SGHDN; CDR2 reads FVKESK. V shed 2 bases and J shed 2 bases, with 16 bases lying between them. This CDR3 spans 16 amino acids.

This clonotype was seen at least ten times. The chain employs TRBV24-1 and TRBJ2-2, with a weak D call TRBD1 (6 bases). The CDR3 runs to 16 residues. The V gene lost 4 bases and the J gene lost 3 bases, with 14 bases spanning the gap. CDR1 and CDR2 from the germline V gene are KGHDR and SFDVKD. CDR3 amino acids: CATSDNRVVDTGELFF. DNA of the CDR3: TGTGCCACCAGTGACAACAGGGTCGTCGACACCGGGGAGCTGTTTTTT.

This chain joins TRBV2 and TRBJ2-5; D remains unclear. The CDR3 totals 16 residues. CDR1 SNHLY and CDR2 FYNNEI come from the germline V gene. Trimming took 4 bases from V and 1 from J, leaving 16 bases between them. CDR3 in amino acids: CASSVKKLPPQETQYF. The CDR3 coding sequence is TGTGCCAGCAGTGTCAAGAAACTACCACCCCAAGAGACCCAGTACTTC. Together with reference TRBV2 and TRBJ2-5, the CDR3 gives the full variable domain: EPEVTQTPSHQVTQMGQEVILRCVPISNHLYFYWYRQILGQKVEFLVSFYNNEISEKSEIFDDQFSVERPDGSNFTLKIRSTKLEDSAMYFCASSVKKLPPQETQYFGPGTRLLVL.

As DNA, the CDR3 is TGTGCCACCAGGTTCTCAGGGGGCAATGAAAAACTGTTTTTT. Amino acids: CATRFSGGNEKLFF. The J gene is TRBJ1-4, the V gene TRBV15; 8 bases align to TRBD1. The V gene end was trimmed by 6 bases and the J gene end by 5 bases; junction bases not matched to a gene: 5. The CDR3 has 14 residues. Germline lookup yields CDR1 LNHNV and CDR2 YYDKDF (reference sequence).

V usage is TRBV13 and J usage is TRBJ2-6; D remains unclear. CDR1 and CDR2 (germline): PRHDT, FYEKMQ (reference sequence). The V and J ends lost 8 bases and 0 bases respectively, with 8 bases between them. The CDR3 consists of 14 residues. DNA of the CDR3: TGTGCCAGCGCCGGATACTCTGGGGCCAACGTCCTGACTTTC. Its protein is CASAGYSGANVLTF.

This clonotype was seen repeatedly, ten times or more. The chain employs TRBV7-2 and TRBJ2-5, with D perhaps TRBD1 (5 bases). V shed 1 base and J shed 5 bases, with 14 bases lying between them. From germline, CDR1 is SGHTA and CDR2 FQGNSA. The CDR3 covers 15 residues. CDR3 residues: CASSLVSAGHETQYF. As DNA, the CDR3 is TGTGCCAGCAGCTTAGTCTCGGCAGGGCATGAGACCCAGTACTTC.

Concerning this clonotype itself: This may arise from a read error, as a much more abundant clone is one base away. CDR3 loop: CASSSSLDYGYTF. The CDR3 DNA sequence: TGCGCCAGCAGCTCGTCCCTCGACTATGGCTACACCTTC. The chain uses TRBV5-1 and TRBJ1-2; D unresolved. Trimming shortened V by 3 bases and J by 3 bases, and 9 bases separated the two germline ends. Per germline, CDR1 SGHRS and CDR2 YFSETQ. The CDR3 covers 13 residues.